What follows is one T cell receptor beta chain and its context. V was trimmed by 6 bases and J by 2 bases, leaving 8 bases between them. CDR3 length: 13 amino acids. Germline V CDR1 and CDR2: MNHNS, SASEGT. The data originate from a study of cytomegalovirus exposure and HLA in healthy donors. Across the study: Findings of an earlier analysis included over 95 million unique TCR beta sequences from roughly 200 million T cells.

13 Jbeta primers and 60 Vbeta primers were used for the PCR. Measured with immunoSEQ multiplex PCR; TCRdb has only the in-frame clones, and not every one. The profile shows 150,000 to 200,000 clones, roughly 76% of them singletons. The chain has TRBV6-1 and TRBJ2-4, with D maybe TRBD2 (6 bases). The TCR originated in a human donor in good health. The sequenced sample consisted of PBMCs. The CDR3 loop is CASREGTKNIQYF. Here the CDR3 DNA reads TGTGCCAGCAGGGAGGGAACCAAAAACATTCAGTACTTC.